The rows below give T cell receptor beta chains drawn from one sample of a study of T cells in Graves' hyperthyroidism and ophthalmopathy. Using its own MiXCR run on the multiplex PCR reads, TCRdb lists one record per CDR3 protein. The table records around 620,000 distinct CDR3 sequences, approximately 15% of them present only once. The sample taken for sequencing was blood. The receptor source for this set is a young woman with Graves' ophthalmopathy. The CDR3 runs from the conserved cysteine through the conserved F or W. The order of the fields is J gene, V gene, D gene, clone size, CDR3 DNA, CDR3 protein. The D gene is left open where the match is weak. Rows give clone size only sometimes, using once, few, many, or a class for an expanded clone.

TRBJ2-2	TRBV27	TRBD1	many	TGTGCCAGCAGTTTATACCCCCCGACAGGGACCGAATCGAACACCGGGGAGCTGTTTTTT	CASSLYPPTGTESNTGELFF
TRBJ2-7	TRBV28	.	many	TGTGCCAGCAGTTTGGGGGTGCGGGAGCAGTACTTC	CASSLGVREQYF
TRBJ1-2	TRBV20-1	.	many	TGCAGTGCTAGAGCTGCGCCCGAAGGGTATGGCTACACCTTC	CSARAAPEGYGYTF
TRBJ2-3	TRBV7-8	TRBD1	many	TGTGCCAGCAGCTACCAGCCACAGGGGGCTGTTACAGATACGCAGTATTTT	CASSYQPQGAVTDTQYF
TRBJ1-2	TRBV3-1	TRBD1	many	TGTGCCAGCAGCCCGACCCCCACAGGGGGCTCAAACTATGGCTACACCTTC	CASSPTPTGGSNYGYTF
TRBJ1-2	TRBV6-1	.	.	TGTGCCAGCAGTGAAATTTTGGGGTTCGGCTACACCTTC	CASSEILGFGYTF
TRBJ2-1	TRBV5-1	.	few	TGCGCCAGCAGCTTGGCCGCTAGCCCTGAACGTGGTGAGCAGTTCTTC	CASSLAASPERGEQFF
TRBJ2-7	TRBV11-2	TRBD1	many	TGTGCCTCTAGTCTTGGGACAGGGAATTTCGTTTCTAGCTACGAGCAGTACTTC	CASSLGTGNFVSSYEQYF
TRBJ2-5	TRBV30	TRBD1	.	TGTGCCTGCTTGCCCCGGACAGGTGGGGAGACCCAGTACTTC	CACLPRTGGETQYF
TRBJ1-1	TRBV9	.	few	TGTGCCATCCACTTTCGCCGGGACGGCGAGCCTGAAGCTTTCTTT	CAIHFRRDGEPEAFF
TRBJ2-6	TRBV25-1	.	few	TGTGCCAGCAGTGAATTACCTGGGGCCAACGTCCTGACTTTC	CASSELPGANVLTF
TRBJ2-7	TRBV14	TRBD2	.	TGTGCCAGCAGCCAAGATAGGACGGGAGGGGGGCAGTACTTC	CASSQDRTGGGQYF
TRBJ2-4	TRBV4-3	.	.	TGCGCCAGCAGCCCCGAAGGGGATTCCAAAAACATTCAGTACTTC	CASSPEGDSKNIQYF
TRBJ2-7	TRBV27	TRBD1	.	TGTGCCAGCAGTTTTTGGGACAGGGGGCTGGAAGAGCAGTACTTC	CASSFWDRGLEEQYF
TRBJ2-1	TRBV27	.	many	TGTGCCAGCAGTTCCCCCACCCTGTACAATGAGCAGTTCTTC	CASSSPTLYNEQFF